Sequencing of this T cell receptor (beta chain) was carried out in a study of glioma-infiltrating T cells after dendritic cell vaccination. V lost 11 bases and J 0 bases, leaving 17 bases between the germline ends. The germline CDR1 and CDR2 sequences are LNHDA and SQIVND (reference sequence). The CDR3 loop spans 15 amino acids. The assay was immunoSEQ multiplex PCR, and TCRdb's table has in-frame clones only and misses some. This sample yields tens of thousands of clones, of which around 86% are seen a single time; about an eighth belongs to the top ten. This clone was observed once. The chain joins TRBV19 to TRBJ1-5, with D possibly matching TRBD1 (5 bases). This receptor was obtained from a human donor with glioblastoma. The sample in question was blood, obtained before dendritic cell vaccination. CDR3 sequence reads: CAVGLPPVSNQPQHF. Here the CDR3 DNA reads TGTGCCGTGGGACTCCCACCCGTTAGCAATCAGCCCCAGCATTTT.